These T cell receptor beta chains were read from a single sample in a study of cytomegalovirus exposure and HLA in healthy donors. The table came from immunoSEQ multiplex PCR; TCRdb's copy has only in-frame clones and leaves some out. The sample yields 200,000 or so clones, of which the top ten take up approximately 0.74%. The material sequenced was PBMCs. Source of these receptors: a boy aged 10-17 years in good health and CMV-seronegative. Each CDR3 is given with its conserved first and last residue. Each record gives: CDR3 length, J gene, V gene, D gene, CDR3 DNA, CDR3 protein. The D gene is left open where the match is weak.

13 TRBJ1-1 TRBV4-3 - TGCGCCAGCAGCCCTCGGGTGGGCACTGAAGCTTTCTTT CASSPRVGTEAFF
15 TRBJ2-7 TRBV29-1 TRBD1 TGCAGCGTTGAGACGAACCGGGACAGTCACTACGAGCAGTACTTC CSVETNRDSHYEQYF
16 TRBJ2-6 TRBV4-1 - TGCGCCAGCAGCCAACCCCTCCGCTCTGGGGCCAACGTCCTGACTTTC CASSQPLRSGANVLTF
11 TRBJ2-7 TRBV20-1 - TGCAGTGCTCGGTTTTCCTACGAGCAGTACTTC CSARFSYEQYF
19 TRBJ2-3 TRBV4-3 TRBD2 TGCGCCAGCAGCCAAGATTGGGGTAGGGGGACTAGCGGGGGGTATACGCAGTATTTT CASSQDWGRGTSGGYTQYF
20 TRBJ2-6 TRBV4-2 - TGTGCCAGCAGCCAAGACTACTGGCGACAGACGATTACTGGGGCCAACGTCCTGACTTTC CASSQDYWRQTITGANVLTF
14 TRBJ1-1 TRBV5-6 TRBD1 TGTGCCAGCAGTTGGGGGACAGCGGACACTGAAGCTTTCTTT CASSWGTADTEAFF
16 TRBJ1-6 TRBV9 - TGTGCCAGCAGCCGACGAGACAGTAGCTATAATTCACCCCTCCACTTT CASSRRDSSYNSPLHF
16 TRBJ2-3 TRBV7-8 - TGTGCCAGCAGCTCCTTTACAGTGTCTAGCACAGATACGCAGTATTTT CASSSFTVSSTDTQYF
12 TRBJ2-7 TRBV29-1 - TGCAGCGTTGTGGGGAGCTCCTACGAGCAGTACTTC CSVVGSSYEQYF
17 TRBJ2-3 TRBV7-6 TRBD1 TGTGCCAGCAGCTTAGATAGGACAGGGCCAAGCACAGATACGCAGTATTTT CASSLDRTGPSTDTQYF
14 TRBJ1-1 TRBV18 - TGTGCCAGCTCAGTTCAGGGGTGGGGCACTGAAGCTTTCTTT CASSVQGWGTEAFF
16 TRBJ2-1 TRBV13 - TGTGCCAGCACCCTCCCCCCCGGTGAGACAGACAATGAGCAGTTCTTC CASTLPPGETDNEQFF
14 TRBJ1-1 TRBV6-6 - TGTGCCAGCAGTCGTGGGCAGGGGAACACTGAAGCTTTCTTT CASSRGQGNTEAFF
14 TRBJ1-1 TRBV7-2 - TGTGCCAGCACCATTGGAACAGGGCATACTGAAGCTTTCTTT CASTIGTGHTEAFF
16 TRBJ2-1 TRBV5-1 TRBD1 TGCGCCAGCAGCTCCCCTCCCGGGACAGGGTCGAATGAGCAGTTCTTC CASSSPPGTGSNEQFF
14 TRBJ2-3 TRBV5-1 - TGCGCCAGCAGCGCGGGGACCCTCACAGATACGCAGTATTTT CASSAGTLTDTQYF
17 TRBJ2-3 TRBV5-1 TRBD2 TGCGCCAGCAGCTGGGTGACTAGCGGGGGAGTCACAGATACGCAGTATTTT CASSWVTSGGVTDTQYF
14 TRBJ1-1 TRBV9 - TGTGCCAGCAGCGTAGATTCGGTGAACACTGAAGCTTTCTTT CASSVDSVNTEAFF
16 TRBJ1-2 TRBV18 - TGTGCCAGCTCACCGAACCCCGGGGAGTTGGGCTATGGCTACACCTTC CASSPNPGELGYGYTF
14 TRBJ1-1 TRBV28 - TGTGCCATCTCGCTCGGGGAAAGGGCCACTGAAGCTTTCTTT CAISLGERATEAFF
15 TRBJ2-3 TRBV5-7 - TGTGCCAGCAGCTGCGGGACCTCCTTCACAGATACGCAGTATTTT CASSCGTSFTDTQYF
13 TRBJ1-5 TRBV30 - TGTGCCTGGAGTCTAGGGGGCAATCAGCCCCAGCATTTT CAWSLGGNQPQHF
13 TRBJ1-2 TRBV7-8 - TGTGCCAGCAGCTTAGCAACAGGGTATGGCTACACCTTC CASSLATGYGYTF
15 TRBJ1-3 TRBV13 TRBD1 TGTGCCAGCAGCCCCGGGACAGGGCATGGAAACACCATATATTTT CASSPGTGHGNTIYF
16 TRBJ1-6 TRBV19 - TGTGCCAGTACCTCTGGGGAGAGCTCCTATAATTCACCCCTCCACTTT CASTSGESSYNSPLHF
16 TRBJ1-2 TRBV2 TRBD1 TGTGCCAGCACAACACACCTCATCGGGACAGACTATGGCTACACCTTC CASTTHLIGTDYGYTF
16 TRBJ1-6 TRBV19 TRBD1 TGTGCCAGTAGTAGTCAGGGGGCGCTTCTGAAATCACCCCTCCACTTT CASSSQGALLKSPLHF